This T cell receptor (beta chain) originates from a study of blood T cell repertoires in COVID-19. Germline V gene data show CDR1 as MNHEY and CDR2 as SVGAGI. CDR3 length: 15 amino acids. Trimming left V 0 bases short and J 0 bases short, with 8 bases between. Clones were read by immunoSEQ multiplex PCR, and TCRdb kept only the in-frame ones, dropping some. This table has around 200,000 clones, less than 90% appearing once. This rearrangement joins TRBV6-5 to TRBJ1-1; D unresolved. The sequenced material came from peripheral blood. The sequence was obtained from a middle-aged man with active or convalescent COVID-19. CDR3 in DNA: TGTGCCAGCAGTTACTCGGATACTATGAACACTGAAGCTTTCTTT. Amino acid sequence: CASSYSDTMNTEAFF.